Reported below is one TCR beta chain. As a fraction of the sample, this clone is large (0.1 to 1%). Its antigen target is currently unknown. No much larger clonotype is one base removed from it; base qualities were not supplied. The library relied on the immunoSEQ multiplex PCR assay. A mixture of 60 forward primers for TCR Vbeta segments and 13 reverse primers for TCR Jbeta segments was used in the multiplex PCR. The CDR3 region of rearranged TCR beta genes was amplified from genomic DNA with a multiplex PCR assay. On the Illumina HiSeq System, the amplified TCR beta libraries were sequenced as 87-base-pair reads. Per the source publication's procedure: A later analysis counted 75 million to 100 million unique TCR beta chains across the 650 to 800 repertoires, and 9 million to 14 million of these chains were shared by at least two donors. To remove PCR and sequencing errors, raw reads were error-corrected and collapsed into unique sequences using a nearest-neighbor algorithm that merged closely related sequences. To assign V, D and J gene segments, CDR3 sequences were aligned to IMGT reference sequences. Each retained sequence needed at least a six-nucleotide match to both a V gene segment and a J gene segment. A rearrangement was called productive if the CDR3 had no stop codons and remained in frame with V and J, and every other rearrangement was called non-productive. Following IMGT convention, CDR3 was defined as the stretch from the second conserved V-encoded cysteine up to the conserved J-encoded phenylalanine. Sequences without an unambiguous match to a single V gene segment were excluded from the earlier analysis of 587 of the donors. An earlier analysis of almost 600 of the donors classified V segments as functional when productive rearrangements were above 56.7% and as segregating when the standard deviation between donors was above 5%. A statistical classification framework was built to diagnose cytomegalovirus status from the catalog of TCR beta chain sequences. A later analysis assigned V and J genes by comparing TCR nucleotide sequences with IMGT/GENE-DB human TR gene sequences. In a later analysis, CDR3 sequences and most-parsimonious VDJ recombination scenarios were assigned using the TCRdist pipeline. In a later analysis, each TCR beta chain was defined by its CDR3 amino acid sequence together with its V-gene family, and reads lacking a unique V-gene family were excluded. As a way to deal with suspected cross-contamination and a sequencing artifact, a later analysis dropped 450 to 600 nucleotide sequences that were highly shared and had low generation probability. In a later analysis, a clonal expansion index was calculated for each public chain from normalized within-repertoire ranks of inferred template counts. In a later analysis, generation probabilities were computed using a VDJ recombination model fitted to out-of-frame rearrangements, and the results were checked against IGoR. Hypergeometric tests were used in a later analysis to score TCR-TCR, TCR-HLA and TCR-CMV co-occurrence, with a repertoire-size bias correction applied to the TCR pairs. False discovery rates were estimated in a later analysis by permuting HLA or CMV assignments 20 times. In a later analysis, co-occurring TCRs were grouped using DBSCAN, and TCRdist sequence similarity was added for clustering within HLA-allele-positive subsets. Co-occurrence clustering excluded repertoires with fewer than 30,000 or more than 120,000 public chains, plus five with anomalous nucleotide sharing. In its TCRdb copy, this immuneACCESS table keeps in-frame sequences only and misses some clones. Where compared with another copy, unresolved V genes explain less than half of these, and the others have no known cause. The V and J calls and clone size are taken from that table; D and trimming were inferred from the DNA. In this sample the table shows about 82,000 clones, 70% to 80% of which occur a single time. About 3% of the sample goes to the ten largest clones.

The entry originates in a study of cytomegalovirus exposure and HLA in healthy donors (dated by TCRdb to 2016 to 2017). As for the study more broadly: In an earlier analysis of 587 of the donors, around 290 Gb of sequence data and 120 million or so unique TCR beta sequences from about 190 million T cells were reported. Both class I and class II loci were covered by HLA typing, at four-digit resolution. About five DR-DQ haplotypes were handled as single units for association and clustering, since linkage in the cohort was strong. In the later analysis, no new phenotypic data were used to find candidate immune exposures; instead, reliance was placed on TCR beta sequences and their occurrence across donors. The study used immunosequencing to profile the T cell repertoires of approximately 650 subjects and linked those repertoires to cytomegalovirus serostatus. Along with the roughly 610-subject first cohort, a separate validation cohort of over a hundred different subjects was used. Across some 400 genotyped donors of the cohort, an average of roughly 250,000 unique TCR beta nucleotide sequences per donor were sequenced, and around 19% of those sequences were non-productive. To predict cytomegalovirus infection status, the study brought together high-throughput TCR immunosequencing, statistical association of individual TCRs with disease status, and machine learning. Donor age, sex, ethnicity and CMV serostatus were collected together with the repertoire data. The study aimed to test whether cataloging public T cell receptors could reveal signatures of past pathogen exposure. The genetic ancestry cluster associated with self-reported Caucasian donors included about four fifths of the roughly 390 genotyped donors. Every discovery cohort repertoire had been produced on one sequencing platform. In an earlier analysis of 587 of the donors, high-throughput TCR beta sequencing was used to judge whether each TCR beta V gene segment behaved as functional or pseudogenic. In a later analysis, previously published TCR beta repertoires from 550 to 750 donors were re-analyzed and high-resolution HLA genotyping was added so that TCR occurrence patterns could be studied. The number of typed donors differed by locus: about 620-640 for A, B, C, DRB1 and DQB1; approximately 520 for DQA1; 606 for DPA1; and about 450 for DPB1. An early release that covered about 600 HLA-typed donors contained about 300 gigabases of sequencing data and 80 million or so unique TCR sequences. A later genetic analysis took genome-wide SNP genotypes for about 60% of the roughly 670 donors and used that subset as a discovery cohort.

What the authors observed across the whole study: In this cohort, only TCR beta chains were sequenced, and detectable features were limited by the absence of alpha or paired-chain data. A later analysis associated 15,000 to 20,000 TCR beta sequences with specific HLA alleles at a false discovery rate of 0.05. When HLA alleles, especially DR and DQ, strongly co-occurred, attributing TCR associations to individual alleles was difficult. A later analysis found that most CMV-associated TCR beta chains appeared HLA-restricted, with HLA associations seemingly driven largely by CMV exposure. Because some donors lacked HLA typing at each locus, the association tests relied only on the typed subset. In the study, some 160 TCR beta chains were listed as associated with cytomegalovirus. A later analysis reported that several top co-occurrence clusters appeared linked to parvovirus B19, influenza, CMV and Epstein-Barr virus. In an earlier analysis of some 550 of the donors, most TCR beta V segments were observed in productive rearrangements about 90% or about 30% of the time, broadly matching IMGT annotations. A later analysis found that HLA-associated TCR beta chains were more clonally expanded and had lower generation probabilities than equally common non-associated chains. Sequencing depth was assumed to be roughly uniform across donors in the presence/absence analyses, though that assumption may not hold. Linkage disequilibrium might explain the correlated functional status among segregating V segments, but an unknown experimental factor could not be ruled out. Compared with the 666-donor mean, donors in an Asian-associated ancestry cluster had fewer N-insertions in productive TCRs, according to a later genetic analysis. Three of the identified cytomegalovirus-associated TCR beta chains were confirmed in vitro to be specific for cytomegalovirus antigens. Cytomegalovirus status was reported to be diagnosed by the classifier with high specificity and sensitivity in both the original and validation cohorts. A later genetic analysis associated a missense DCLRE1C variant with V-gene and J-gene trimming of TCR beta chains, and an independent cohort replicated the association. Some IMGT-functional V segments, including TRBV6-2 and TRBV6-3, could not be told apart with the 87-base-pair reads, so those segments were excluded. Because counts were too low, seventeen rarely observed V segments, including chromosome 9 orphons, were excluded from the earlier analysis of fewer than 650 of the donors. A group of highly shared sequence variants was considered likely to be a technical artifact of the sequencing pipeline. Most TCR sequences were observed very rarely across donors, whereas some public TCRs were present in many individuals. The only immune exposure information available for the cohort was CMV serostatus. In a later analysis, TCR association rates were found to vary across HLA loci, with the most associated TCRs seen for DRB1 alleles and the fewest for HLA-C alleles. A further reported finding was that TCR beta sequences accurately predicted the HLA-A and HLA-B alleles for most subjects in the first cohort. The authors suggested that the approach could potentially be generalized to other disease states and immunological phenotypes.

The cohort was made up of approximately 670 healthy bone marrow donors. Cohort members were all nominally healthy when sampled, although unrecorded immune exposures were likely present. The donor was CMV seronegative and belonged to the group of over 300 seronegative cohort members. Every donor gave a peripheral blood sample, and the peripheral blood mononuclear cells from that sample were used for TCR beta sequencing. Genomic DNA extraction from the blood cell samples was performed with the Qiagen DNeasy Blood Extraction Kit. The germline V gene (reference sequence) specifies SGHKS as CDR1 and YYEKEE as CDR2. V lost 0 bases and J lost 10 bases; the stretch between them is 20 bases long. There are 16 amino acids in the CDR3, from cysteine to phenylalanine inclusive. Just the 48-base CDR3 DNA is kept, in frame starting at base 1.

The rearranged segments are TRBV5-5 and TRBJ2-1; TRBD2 might be the D gene, on 7 matching bases. The TCR comes from a man aged 45-65 years in good health and CMV-seronegative. Sequenced: PBMCs. DNA sequence: TGTGCCAGCAGCTTGGTCGGGGGGCGTTCAGGCTCCGAGCAGTTCTTC. Its amino acids are CASSLVGGRSGSEQFF.